Here is one T cell receptor beta chain with its context. The sample comes from a study of T-cell memory formation after mild COVID-19. The CDR3 extends over 14 amino acids. The ends lost 6 bases at V and 2 bases at J; junction bases unmatched: 6. Looked up from germline, CDR1 is MNHEY and CDR2 is SVGAGI. One entry per CDR3 protein results from TCRdb running MiXCR on the 5' RACE reads. The data hold around 510,000 distinct CDR3 sequences, with roughly 21% observed a single time. The receptor was derived from an adult woman who had mild COVID-19 (a few samples of this study predate the infection). Cell type and time point are not known. Material for sequencing was PBMCs or a T cell subset sorted from them (not recorded which). This chain links TRBV6-5 with TRBJ1-1; 7 positions match TRBD1. The DNA of the CDR3 is TGTGCCAGCAGAATCGACAGGGAAAACACTGAAGCTTTCTTT. Its translation: CASRIDRENTEAFF.